Only a few counts were recorded for the clone carrying this TCR beta chain. In germline, CDR1 is MGHDK, CDR2 SYGVNS. This CDR3 contains 16 residues. V was pared by 5 bases and J by 4 bases, with 21 bases between. The source of the sample is a study of T cells in Graves' hyperthyroidism and ophthalmopathy. Amplification yielded TCR beta CDR3 regions, with RNA transcripts as the source. The HTBI primer set served for first-round RT-PCR of the TCR CDR3. A single record per CDR3 protein comes from TCRdb applying MiXCR to the multiplex PCR reads. The sample consists of hundreds of thousands of distinct CDR3 sequences, about 14% of them appearing once.

The genes are TRBV25-1 and TRBJ2-7, with D perhaps given as TRBD1 or TRBD2 (5 bases each). This sequence was found in a woman in her 50s with Graves' ophthalmopathy. The sequenced material came from blood. The CDR3 DNA reads as TGTGCCAGCAGTCCACAGCAGGGACCGCGACGATACGAGCAGTACTTC. Protein: CASSPQQGPRRYEQYF.